This is a list of T cell receptor beta chains from one sample in a study of T cells after yellow fever vaccination. In TCRdb, the 5' RACE reads were re-called with MiXCR into one record per CDR3 protein. The sample has 150,000 to 200,000 distinct CDR3 sequences, about 7% seen once. The starting material was CD4+ T cells sorted from PBMCs, obtained 5 to 6 days after the first yellow fever vaccination. The origin of the receptors is a young man who received the YFV17D yellow fever vaccine. The CDR3 runs from the conserved cysteine through the conserved F or W. The order of the fields is J gene, D gene, clone size, V gene, CDR3 DNA, CDR3 protein. The D gene is left open where the match is weak. Clone size appears in some rows only: once, few, many, or a class for an expanded clone.

j_call: TRBJ2-5
d_call: TRBD1
clone_size: NA
v_call: TRBV10-3
cdr3_nt: TGTGCCATCAGTGAGCAGGGGGAAGAGACCCAGTACTTC
cdr3_aa: CAISEQGEETQYF

j_call: TRBJ1-1
d_call: NA
clone_size: NA
v_call: TRBV4-2
cdr3_nt: TGTGCCAGCAGCCAAGATGGGCTGGGGGGAGCTTTCTTT
cdr3_aa: CASSQDGLGGAFF

j_call: TRBJ2-3
d_call: NA
clone_size: NA
v_call: TRBV20-1
cdr3_nt: TGCAGTGCCTCTCAGGGGCGGTGGGGCCGCGGAGATACGCAGTATTTT
cdr3_aa: CSASQGRWGRGDTQYF

j_call: TRBJ2-1
d_call: TRBD2
clone_size: many
v_call: TRBV20-1
cdr3_nt: TGCAGTGCTAGCCCCGCTAGCGGGGGGCACAATGAGCAGTTCTTC
cdr3_aa: CSASPASGGHNEQFF

j_call: TRBJ2-1
d_call: NA
clone_size: many
v_call: TRBV29-1
cdr3_nt: TGCAGCGTTGACGGTACGGGCTACAATGAGCAGTTCTTC
cdr3_aa: CSVDGTGYNEQFF

j_call: TRBJ1-1
d_call: NA
clone_size: NA
v_call: TRBV2
cdr3_nt: TGTGCCAGCACGAAAGGCGCGGGGACTGAAGCTTTCTTT
cdr3_aa: CASTKGAGTEAFF

j_call: TRBJ1-5
d_call: TRBD1
clone_size: few
v_call: TRBV3-1
cdr3_nt: TGTGCCAGCAGCCAAGGCAGGGGGGTCAATCAGCCCCAGCATTTT
cdr3_aa: CASSQGRGVNQPQHF

j_call: TRBJ2-1
d_call: NA
clone_size: many
v_call: TRBV7-2
cdr3_nt: TGTGCCAGCAGCTCCCAGGGTAATGAGCAGTTCTTC
cdr3_aa: CASSSQGNEQFF

j_call: TRBJ2-3
d_call: NA
clone_size: many
v_call: TRBV6-6
cdr3_nt: TGTGCCAGCAGTTACATTCGGGATACGCAGTATTTT
cdr3_aa: CASSYIRDTQYF

j_call: TRBJ2-3
d_call: NA
clone_size: NA
v_call: TRBV20-1
cdr3_nt: TGCAGTGCTCCCACCCGGGACGCCCGCACAGATACGCAGTATTTT
cdr3_aa: CSAPTRDARTDTQYF

j_call: TRBJ2-3
d_call: TRBD1
clone_size: many
v_call: TRBV7-9
cdr3_nt: TGTGCCAGCAGCTTAGGAGAGACAGGGGGCACAGATACGCAGTATTTT
cdr3_aa: CASSLGETGGTDTQYF

j_call: TRBJ2-5
d_call: NA
clone_size: many
v_call: TRBV11-2
cdr3_nt: TGTGCCAGCAGCTTAGAATCACAAGAGACCCAGTACTTC
cdr3_aa: CASSLESQETQYF

j_call: TRBJ1-1
d_call: NA
clone_size: NA
v_call: TRBV18
cdr3_nt: TGTGCCAGCACGACGCAGAGAGGGGACACTGAAGCTTTCTTT
cdr3_aa: CASTTQRGDTEAFF

j_call: TRBJ2-1
d_call: NA
clone_size: many
v_call: TRBV3-1
cdr3_nt: TGTGCCAGCAGCCGTGAAGGGTCCTACAATGAGCAGTTCTTC
cdr3_aa: CASSREGSYNEQFF

j_call: TRBJ2-3
d_call: TRBD2
clone_size: many
v_call: TRBV11-2
cdr3_nt: TGTGCCAGCAGCAAAAGACTAGCGGGGGGGTTCACAGATACGCAGTATTTT
cdr3_aa: CASSKRLAGGFTDTQYF

j_call: TRBJ2-6
d_call: NA
clone_size: few
v_call: TRBV7-9
cdr3_nt: TGTGCCAGCAGCATGTCAGGAGACTCTGGGGCCAACGTCCTGACTTTC
cdr3_aa: CASSMSGDSGANVLTF

j_call: TRBJ2-3
d_call: TRBD2
clone_size: many
v_call: TRBV24-1
cdr3_nt: TGTGCCACCAGTGACCCCGGGGGGGTAGGAGATACGCAGTATTTT
cdr3_aa: CATSDPGGVGDTQYF

j_call: TRBJ1-1
d_call: NA
clone_size: many
v_call: TRBV4-2
cdr3_nt: TGTGCCAGCAGCACGGACAGCATCCCTGAAGCTTTCTTT
cdr3_aa: CASSTDSIPEAFF

j_call: TRBJ1-1
d_call: NA
clone_size: many
v_call: TRBV5-1
cdr3_nt: TGCGCCAGCAGCTTGGTCCCGGTCCGGGGCGTGAACACTGAAGCTTTCTTT
cdr3_aa: CASSLVPVRGVNTEAFF

j_call: TRBJ1-2
d_call: NA
clone_size: few
v_call: TRBV7-2
cdr3_nt: TGTGCCAGCAGCCAACAAGGGGTTGGCTATGGCTACACCTTC
cdr3_aa: CASSQQGVGYGYTF

j_call: TRBJ2-5
d_call: TRBD2
clone_size: NA
v_call: TRBV6-5
cdr3_nt: TGTGCCAGCAGTTACTCGACTAGCGGGGACCAAGAGACCCAGTACTTC
cdr3_aa: CASSYSTSGDQETQYF

j_call: TRBJ2-5
d_call: NA
clone_size: many
v_call: TRBV7-3
cdr3_nt: TGTGCCAGCAGCTCCGTCGGGGGTTGGCAAGAGACCCAGTACTTC
cdr3_aa: CASSSVGGWQETQYF

j_call: TRBJ2-1
d_call: NA
clone_size: many
v_call: TRBV11-3
cdr3_nt: TGTGCCAGCAGCTCTGACAGCAATGAGCAGTTCTTC
cdr3_aa: CASSSDSNEQFF

j_call: TRBJ2-4
d_call: NA
clone_size: few
v_call: TRBV5-4
cdr3_nt: TGTGCCAGCAGCTTGAACCAAAACATTCAGTACTTC
cdr3_aa: CASSLNQNIQYF

j_call: TRBJ2-1
d_call: TRBD2
clone_size: many
v_call: TRBV5-1
cdr3_nt: TGCGCCAGCAGCCCATGGTCTAGCGGGGCACCGGAGACTGAGCAGTTCTTC
cdr3_aa: CASSPWSSGAPETEQFF

j_call: TRBJ2-2
d_call: TRBD1
clone_size: many
v_call: TRBV5-1
cdr3_nt: TGCGCCAGCAGCCTGGACAGGGTCACCGGGGAGCTGTTTTTT
cdr3_aa: CASSLDRVTGELFF

j_call: TRBJ2-5
d_call: TRBD2
clone_size: NA
v_call: TRBV20-1
cdr3_nt: TGCAGTGCCAATCGGGCGGGGGGGGTAGAGACCCAGTACTTC
cdr3_aa: CSANRAGGVETQYF

j_call: TRBJ2-7
d_call: NA
clone_size: NA
v_call: TRBV7-9
cdr3_nt: TGTGCCAGCAGCCCGTGGACAGCTACCTACGAGCAGTACTTC
cdr3_aa: CASSPWTATYEQYF

j_call: TRBJ2-5
d_call: NA
clone_size: many
v_call: TRBV4-3
cdr3_nt: TGCGCCAGCAGCCAAGATTTGAGCGACCAAGAGACCCAGTACTTC
cdr3_aa: CASSQDLSDQETQYF

j_call: TRBJ2-3
d_call: TRBD2
clone_size: many
v_call: TRBV9
cdr3_nt: TGTGCCAGCAGCGGTCGGACTAGCGGGATCACAGATACGCAGTATTTT
cdr3_aa: CASSGRTSGITDTQYF

j_call: TRBJ2-1
d_call: TRBD1
clone_size: many
v_call: TRBV9
cdr3_nt: TGTGCCAGCAGCAAGGGACAGTACAATGAGCAGTTCTTC
cdr3_aa: CASSKGQYNEQFF

j_call: TRBJ2-6
d_call: NA
clone_size: once
v_call: TRBV5-4
cdr3_nt: TGTGCCAGCAGCTTGCGGGGATCTGGGGCCAACGTCCTGACTTTC
cdr3_aa: CASSLRGSGANVLTF

j_call: TRBJ2-1
d_call: TRBD2
clone_size: many
v_call: TRBV7-2
cdr3_nt: TGTGCCAGCAGCTTATTGGGCGGGGGGGATGAGCAGTTCTTC
cdr3_aa: CASSLLGGGDEQFF

j_call: TRBJ1-4
d_call: NA
clone_size: few
v_call: TRBV19
cdr3_nt: TGTGCCAGTAGTTTCGGCGGGGGCTCTGAAAAACTGTTTTTT
cdr3_aa: CASSFGGGSEKLFF

j_call: TRBJ1-1
d_call: NA
clone_size: many
v_call: TRBV6-5
cdr3_nt: TGTGCCAGCAGTCCGTTGGGGGGGCGAGGGAACACTGAAGCTTTCTTT
cdr3_aa: CASSPLGGRGNTEAFF

j_call: TRBJ1-2
d_call: NA
clone_size: NA
v_call: TRBV6-2/TRBV6-3
cdr3_nt: TGTGCCAGCAGTTACCCCCCTCCAGGGAACTATGGCTACACCTTC
cdr3_aa: CASSYPPPGNYGYTF

j_call: TRBJ2-5
d_call: NA
clone_size: many
v_call: TRBV4-2
cdr3_nt: TGTGCCAGCAGCCAAGGAAGAGGAACCCCACTTTTGGCAGAGACCCAGTACTTC
cdr3_aa: CASSQGRGTPLLAETQYF

j_call: TRBJ1-5
d_call: NA
clone_size: few
v_call: TRBV5-1
cdr3_nt: TGCGCCAGCAGCTTGGATGCGGGGAGCAATCAGCCCCAGCATTTT
cdr3_aa: CASSLDAGSNQPQHF

j_call: TRBJ2-3
d_call: NA
clone_size: NA
v_call: TRBV7-2
cdr3_nt: TGTGCCAGCTCCTTCGCCCAGGGTAGGGCAGATACGCAGTATTTT
cdr3_aa: CASSFAQGRADTQYF

j_call: TRBJ1-5
d_call: TRBD1
clone_size: NA
v_call: TRBV7-9
cdr3_nt: TGTGCCAGCAGCTTAGGGGACAGGGGGCCTGGCAATCAGCCCCAGCATTTT
cdr3_aa: CASSLGDRGPGNQPQHF

j_call: TRBJ2-2
d_call: NA
clone_size: many
v_call: TRBV2
cdr3_nt: TGTGCCAGCAGTGATCGCAGGGGAAGGACCGGGGAGCTGTTTTTT
cdr3_aa: CASSDRRGRTGELFF

j_call: TRBJ1-2
d_call: NA
clone_size: NA
v_call: TRBV5-1
cdr3_nt: TGCGCCAGCAGCTGGGGGGGCGGTAATGGCTACACCTTC
cdr3_aa: CASSWGGGNGYTF

j_call: TRBJ1-1
d_call: NA
clone_size: many
v_call: TRBV7-9
cdr3_nt: TGTGCCGGCGACCGGGAGCCTGAAGCTTTCTTT
cdr3_aa: CAGDREPEAFF

j_call: TRBJ2-5
d_call: NA
clone_size: many
v_call: TRBV11-2
cdr3_nt: TGTGCCAGCAGCTTTCTTTCCGGAGGGCCAGAGACCCAGTACTTC
cdr3_aa: CASSFLSGGPETQYF

j_call: TRBJ2-1
d_call: NA
clone_size: NA
v_call: TRBV5-7
cdr3_nt: TGTGCCAGGAGCCCTGTGGGGGTGGATGAGCAGTTCTTC
cdr3_aa: CARSPVGVDEQFF

j_call: TRBJ2-4
d_call: TRBD2
clone_size: few
v_call: TRBV3-1
cdr3_nt: TGTGCCAGCAGCCAAGCCGCGGGGGGGAACATTCAGTACTTC
cdr3_aa: CASSQAAGGNIQYF

j_call: TRBJ1-1
d_call: TRBD1
clone_size: many
v_call: TRBV7-3
cdr3_nt: TGTGCCAGCAGCTTACAGGGACAGGGGGCCACTGAAGCTTTCTTT
cdr3_aa: CASSLQGQGATEAFF

j_call: TRBJ1-3
d_call: NA
clone_size: many
v_call: TRBV20-1
cdr3_nt: TGCAGTGCTAGCCCGGGGGCAGGAAACACCATATATTTT
cdr3_aa: CSASPGAGNTIYF

j_call: TRBJ2-7
d_call: TRBD1
clone_size: many
v_call: TRBV6-5
cdr3_nt: TGTGCCAGTAAACAGGGGGCGAACGGTGAGCAGTACTTC
cdr3_aa: CASKQGANGEQYF

j_call: TRBJ1-2
d_call: TRBD1
clone_size: many
v_call: TRBV9
cdr3_nt: TGTGCCAGCAGCACCAGGGGGCAGGGGTATGGCTACACCTTC
cdr3_aa: CASSTRGQGYGYTF

j_call: TRBJ2-5
d_call: NA
clone_size: many
v_call: TRBV7-2
cdr3_nt: TGTGCCAGCAGCTTAGGTGTAATTTGGGAAGAGACCCAGTACTTC
cdr3_aa: CASSLGVIWEETQYF

j_call: TRBJ1-6
d_call: NA
clone_size: many
v_call: TRBV4-3
cdr3_nt: TGCGCCAGCAGCCCCCGCGGGGGCACCTCCTATAATTCACCCCTCCACTTT
cdr3_aa: CASSPRGGTSYNSPLHF

j_call: TRBJ2-6
d_call: NA
clone_size: many
v_call: TRBV14
cdr3_nt: TGTGCCAGCAGCCAAGAAAGCTGGGCCGCTGGTATAGAGGCCAACGTCCTGACTTTC
cdr3_aa: CASSQESWAAGIEANVLTF

j_call: TRBJ1-1
d_call: TRBD1
clone_size: many
v_call: TRBV4-1
cdr3_nt: TGCGCCAGCACCGCCAACAGGGGGCTCGACACTGAAGCTTTCTTT
cdr3_aa: CASTANRGLDTEAFF

j_call: TRBJ2-2
d_call: TRBD2
clone_size: NA
v_call: TRBV11-2
cdr3_nt: TGTGCCAGCAGCTTAAACCCTAGCGGGGGGCCCCCGCCCACCGGGGAGCTGTTTTTT
cdr3_aa: CASSLNPSGGPPPTGELFF

j_call: TRBJ2-3
d_call: NA
clone_size: many
v_call: TRBV6-4
cdr3_nt: TGTGCCAGCAGTGACTCGAAGGGCAGAACGCAGTATTTT
cdr3_aa: CASSDSKGRTQYF

j_call: TRBJ1-5
d_call: TRBD1
clone_size: few
v_call: TRBV12-3/TRBV12-4
cdr3_nt: TGTGCCAGCAGTTTAGCCGACAGGGCCGGCAATCAGCCCCAGCATTTT
cdr3_aa: CASSLADRAGNQPQHF